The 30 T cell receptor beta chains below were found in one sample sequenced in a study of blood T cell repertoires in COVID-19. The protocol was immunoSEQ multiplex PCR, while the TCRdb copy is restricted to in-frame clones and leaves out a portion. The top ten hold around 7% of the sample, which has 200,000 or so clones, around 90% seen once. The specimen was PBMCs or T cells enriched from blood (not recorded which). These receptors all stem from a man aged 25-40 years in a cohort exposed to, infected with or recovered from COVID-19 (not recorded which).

The CDR3 reads CASSEITGNTIYF. The CDR3 nucleotides read TGTGCCAGCAGTGAAATTACTGGAAACACCATATATTTT. The chain has TRBV6-1 and TRBJ1-3; D not resolved. V lost 2 bases to trimming and J lost 2 bases, with 4 bases between them. CDR1 and CDR2 (germline): MNHNS, SASEGT. The CDR3 is 13 residues long.

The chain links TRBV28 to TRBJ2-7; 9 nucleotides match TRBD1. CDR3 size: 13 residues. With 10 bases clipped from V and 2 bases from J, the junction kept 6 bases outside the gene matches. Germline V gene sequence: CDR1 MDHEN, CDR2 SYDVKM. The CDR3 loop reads CAIRDRVTYEQYF. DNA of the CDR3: TGTGCCATCCGGGACAGGGTTACCTACGAGCAGTACTTC.

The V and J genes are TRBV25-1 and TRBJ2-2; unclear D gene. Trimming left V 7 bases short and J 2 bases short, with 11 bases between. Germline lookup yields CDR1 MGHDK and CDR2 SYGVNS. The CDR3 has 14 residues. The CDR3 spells CASTDELNTGELFF. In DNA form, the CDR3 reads TGTGCCAGCACCGACGAACTAAACACCGGGGAGCTGTTTTTT.

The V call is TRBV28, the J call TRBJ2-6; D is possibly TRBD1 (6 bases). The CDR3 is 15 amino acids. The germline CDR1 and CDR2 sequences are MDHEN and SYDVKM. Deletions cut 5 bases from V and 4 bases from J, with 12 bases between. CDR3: CASSQTGSGANVLTF. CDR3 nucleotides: TGTGCCAGCAGTCAAACAGGGTCCGGGGCCAACGTCCTGACTTTC.

The chain's CDR3 is CASTDIGTGGFRDYGYTF. The CDR3 DNA reads as TGTGCCAGTACCGATATCGGGACAGGGGGCTTTAGGGACTATGGCTACACCTTC. This sequence joins TRBV19 and TRBJ1-2; 12 bases match TRBD1. Germline loops: CDR1 LNHDA, CDR2 SQIVND (reference sequence). The V and J ends lost 7 bases and 3 bases, in that order; junction bases with no gene match: 15. The CDR3 is made up of 18 amino acids.

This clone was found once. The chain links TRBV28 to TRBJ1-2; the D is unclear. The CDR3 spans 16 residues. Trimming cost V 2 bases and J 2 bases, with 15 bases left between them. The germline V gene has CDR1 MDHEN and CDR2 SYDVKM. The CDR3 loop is CASSLEGAAGNYGYTF. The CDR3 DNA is TGTGCCAGCAGTTTAGAGGGAGCCGCGGGAAACTATGGCTACACCTTC.

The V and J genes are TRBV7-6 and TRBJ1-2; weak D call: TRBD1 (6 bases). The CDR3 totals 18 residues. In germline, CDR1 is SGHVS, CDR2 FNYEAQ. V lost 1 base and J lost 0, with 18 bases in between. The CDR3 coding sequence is TGTGCCAGCAGCTTAGGGGACACGTCCGAGGTATCTAACTATGGCTACACCTTC. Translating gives CASSLGDTSEVSNYGYTF.

CDR3 sequence reads: CASSQGQTYEQYF. The CDR3 region has the DNA TGTGCCAGCAGCCAAGGACAAACCTACGAGCAGTACTTC. This sequence joins TRBV4-2 and TRBJ2-7; D unclear. V was clipped by 1 base and J by 2 bases, with 6 bases between them. Germline V gene sequence: CDR1 LGHNA, CDR2 YNFKEQ. The CDR3 loop spans 13 amino acids.

CDR3 amino acids: CASSFRGLVTNEKLFF. In DNA, the CDR3 is TGTGCCAGCAGCTTCAGAGGGCTGGTAACTAATGAAAAACTGTTTTTT. The chain has TRBV5-6 and TRBJ1-4; D not certain. Trimming cost V 2 bases and J 1 base, with 12 bases left between them. Germline CDR1 and CDR2: SGHDT and YYEEEE. This CDR3 has 16 residues.

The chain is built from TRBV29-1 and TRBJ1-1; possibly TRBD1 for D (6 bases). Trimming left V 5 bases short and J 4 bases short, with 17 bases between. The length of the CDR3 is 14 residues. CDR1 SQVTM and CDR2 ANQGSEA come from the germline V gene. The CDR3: CSVRPRGRGTEAFF. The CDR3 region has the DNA TGCAGCGTTCGGCCCAGGGGCAGAGGCACTGAAGCTTTCTTT.

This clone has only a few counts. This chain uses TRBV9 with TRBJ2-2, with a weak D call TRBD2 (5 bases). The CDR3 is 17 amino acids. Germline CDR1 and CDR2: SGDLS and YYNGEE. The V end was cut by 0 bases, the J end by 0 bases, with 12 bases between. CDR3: CASSVGVQRSNTGELFF. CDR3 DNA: TGTGCCAGCAGCGTAGGCGTACAGCGGTCGAACACCGGGGAGCTGTTTTTT.

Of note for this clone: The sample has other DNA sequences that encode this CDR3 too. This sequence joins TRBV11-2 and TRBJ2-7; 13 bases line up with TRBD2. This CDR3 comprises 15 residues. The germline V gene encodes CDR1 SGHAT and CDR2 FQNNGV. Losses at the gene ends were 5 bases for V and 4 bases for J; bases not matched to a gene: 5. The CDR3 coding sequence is TGTGCCAGCAGCCCCAGGACTAGCGGGAGTTACGAGCAGTACTTC. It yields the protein CASSPRTSGSYEQYF.

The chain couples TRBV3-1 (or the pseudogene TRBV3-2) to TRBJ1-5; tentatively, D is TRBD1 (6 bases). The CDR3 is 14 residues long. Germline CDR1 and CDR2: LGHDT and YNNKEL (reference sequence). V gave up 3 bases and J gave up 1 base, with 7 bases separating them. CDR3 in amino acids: CASSQGASNQPQHF. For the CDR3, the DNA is TGTGCCAGCAGCCAGGGGGCGAGCAATCAGCCCCAGCATTTT.

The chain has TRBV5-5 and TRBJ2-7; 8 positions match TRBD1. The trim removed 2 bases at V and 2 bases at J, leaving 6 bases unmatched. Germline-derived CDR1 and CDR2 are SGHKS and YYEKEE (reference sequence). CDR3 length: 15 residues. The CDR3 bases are TGTGCCAGCAGCTTTCGGGACAGGACTACCTACGAGCAGTACTTC. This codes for CASSFRDRTTYEQYF.

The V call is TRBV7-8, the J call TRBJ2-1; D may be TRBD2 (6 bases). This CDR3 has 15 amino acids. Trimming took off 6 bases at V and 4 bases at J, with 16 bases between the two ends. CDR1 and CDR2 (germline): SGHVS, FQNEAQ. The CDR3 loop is CASRRRWGDYNEQFF. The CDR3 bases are TGTGCCAGCAGGCGGCGGTGGGGGGATTACAATGAGCAGTTCTTC.

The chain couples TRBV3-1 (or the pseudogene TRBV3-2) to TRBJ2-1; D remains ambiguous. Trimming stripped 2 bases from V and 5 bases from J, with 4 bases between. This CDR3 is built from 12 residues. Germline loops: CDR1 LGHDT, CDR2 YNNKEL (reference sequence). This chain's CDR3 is CASSQSHNEQFF. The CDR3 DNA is TGTGCCAGCAGCCAAAGCCACAATGAGCAGTTCTTC.

CDR3 loop: CASSSSGRFGETQYF. The DNA of the CDR3 is TGTGCCAGCAGCTCCAGCGGGAGATTTGGAGAGACCCAGTACTTC. The chain links TRBV7-8 to TRBJ2-5; the match to TRBD2 covers 8 bases. CDR3 length: 15 residues. The V gene end was trimmed by 4 bases and the J gene end by 4 bases; junction bases not matched to a gene: 8. The germline gives CDR1 SGHVS, CDR2 FQNEAQ.

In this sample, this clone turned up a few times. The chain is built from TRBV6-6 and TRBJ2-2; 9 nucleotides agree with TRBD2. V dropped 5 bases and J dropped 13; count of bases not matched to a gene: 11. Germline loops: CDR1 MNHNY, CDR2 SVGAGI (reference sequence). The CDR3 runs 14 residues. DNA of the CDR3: TGTGCCAGCAGTCTAGGTCCGGGACTAGCTGGGCTGTTTTTT. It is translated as CASSLGPGLAGLFF.

The CDR3 nucleotides read TGTGCCAGCAGTCCTCCCCAGGTTGAAAAACTGTTTTTT. The encoded protein is CASSPPQVEKLFF. The chain uses TRBV28 and TRBJ1-4; no definite D call. CDR1 MDHEN and CDR2 SYDVKM come from the germline V gene. Trimming took 5 bases from V and 7 from J, leaving 11 bases between them. The CDR3 contains 13 residues.

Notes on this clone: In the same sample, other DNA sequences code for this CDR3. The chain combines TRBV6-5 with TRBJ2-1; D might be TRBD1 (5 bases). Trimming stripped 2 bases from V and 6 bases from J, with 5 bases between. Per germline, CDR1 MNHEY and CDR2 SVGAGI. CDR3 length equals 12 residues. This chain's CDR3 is CASSYRGNEQFF. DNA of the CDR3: TGTGCCAGCAGTTACAGGGGCAATGAGCAGTTCTTC.

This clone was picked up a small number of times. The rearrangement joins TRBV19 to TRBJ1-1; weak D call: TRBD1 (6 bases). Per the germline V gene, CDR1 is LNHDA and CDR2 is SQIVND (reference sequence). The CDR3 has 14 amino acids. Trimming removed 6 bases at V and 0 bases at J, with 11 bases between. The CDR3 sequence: CASRGAVMNTEAFF. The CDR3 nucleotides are TGTGCCAGTAGGGGGGCGGTTATGAACACTGAAGCTTTCTTT.

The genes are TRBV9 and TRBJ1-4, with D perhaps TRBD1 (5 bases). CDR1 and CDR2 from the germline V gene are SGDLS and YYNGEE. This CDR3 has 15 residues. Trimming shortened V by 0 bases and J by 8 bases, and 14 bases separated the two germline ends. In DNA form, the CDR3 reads TGTGCCAGCAGCGTAGGCGGGGCAAAGTCCGAAAAACTGTTTTTT. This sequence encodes CASSVGGAKSEKLFF.

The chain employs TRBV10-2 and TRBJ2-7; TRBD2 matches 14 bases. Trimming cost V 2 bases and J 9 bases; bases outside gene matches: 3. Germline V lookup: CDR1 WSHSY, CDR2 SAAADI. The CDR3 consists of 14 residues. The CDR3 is CASSEGLAGGWQYF. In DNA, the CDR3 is TGCGCCAGCAGTGAGGGACTAGCGGGAGGCTGGCAGTACTTC.

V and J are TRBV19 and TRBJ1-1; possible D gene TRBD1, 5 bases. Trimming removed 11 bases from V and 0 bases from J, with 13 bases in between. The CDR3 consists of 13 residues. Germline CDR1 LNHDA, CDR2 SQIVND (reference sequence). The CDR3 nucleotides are TGTGCCTCTTCCCCGGGGGTGAACACTGAAGCTTTCTTT. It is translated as CASSPGVNTEAFF.

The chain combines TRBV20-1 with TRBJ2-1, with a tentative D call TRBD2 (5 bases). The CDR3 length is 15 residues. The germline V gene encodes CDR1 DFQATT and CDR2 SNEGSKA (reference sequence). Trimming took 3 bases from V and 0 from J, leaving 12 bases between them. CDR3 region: CSASGLLSSYNEQFF. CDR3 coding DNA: TGCAGTGCTAGTGGACTCCTAAGCTCCTACAATGAGCAGTTCTTC.

This CDR3 is CASSVEAGNYGYTF. The CDR3 DNA is TGTGCCAGCAGCGTAGAAGCAGGGAACTATGGCTACACCTTC. V gene TRBV9 combines with J gene TRBJ1-2; D perhaps matches TRBD1 (5 bases). CDR3 size: 14 residues. Per the germline V gene, CDR1 is SGDLS and CDR2 is YYNGEE. Deletions cut 0 bases from V and 2 bases from J, with 8 bases between.

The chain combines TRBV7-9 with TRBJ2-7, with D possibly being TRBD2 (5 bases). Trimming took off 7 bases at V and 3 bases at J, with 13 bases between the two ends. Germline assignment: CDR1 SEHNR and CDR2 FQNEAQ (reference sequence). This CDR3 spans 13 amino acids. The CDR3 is CASTNGGYYEQYF. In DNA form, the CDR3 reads TGTGCCAGCACCAATGGCGGGTACTACGAGCAGTACTTC.

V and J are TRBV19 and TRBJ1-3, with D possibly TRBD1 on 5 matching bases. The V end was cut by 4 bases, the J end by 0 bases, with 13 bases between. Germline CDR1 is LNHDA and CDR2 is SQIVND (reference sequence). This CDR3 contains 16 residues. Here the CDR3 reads CASSTETGLSGNTIYF. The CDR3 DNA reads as TGTGCCAGTAGTACGGAAACAGGCCTCTCTGGAAACACCATATATTTT.

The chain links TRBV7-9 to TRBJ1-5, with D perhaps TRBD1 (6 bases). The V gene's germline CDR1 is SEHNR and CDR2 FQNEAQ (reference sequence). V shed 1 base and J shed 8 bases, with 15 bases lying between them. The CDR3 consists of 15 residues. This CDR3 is CASSLGVGTLEPQHF. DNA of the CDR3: TGTGCCAGCAGCTTAGGTGTGGGGACATTGGAGCCCCAGCATTTT.

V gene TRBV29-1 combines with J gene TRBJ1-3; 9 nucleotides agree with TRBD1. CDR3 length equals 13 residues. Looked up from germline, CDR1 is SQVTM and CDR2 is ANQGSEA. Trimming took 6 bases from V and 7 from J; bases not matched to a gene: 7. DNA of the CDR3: TGCAGCGTCCGGGAGGGACAGGGTAACACCATATATTTT. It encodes CSVREGQGNTIYF. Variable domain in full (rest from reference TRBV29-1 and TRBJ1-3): SAVISQKPSRDICQRGTSLTIQCQVDSQVTMMFWYRQQPGQSLTLIATANQGSEATYESGFVIDKFPISRPNLTFSTLTVSNMSPEDSSIYLCSVREGQGNTIYFGEGSWLTVV.